This TCR beta chain was retrieved from a study of blood T cells in healthy people across ages. Study-level points and caveats: As age increased, TCR beta diversity per million T cells fell in a roughly linear fashion. Estimated diversity across one million T cells was deemed an underestimate.

With regard to this clonotype: Its specificity is not known.

A second PCR of roughly 7 to 11 cycles used a sample-barcoded 5' primer and a J-beta primer mix. TCRdb recomputed calls from the 5' RACE reads with MiXCR, one row per CDR3 protein. The sample has 1,800,000 or so distinct CDR3 sequences, around 40% seen once. The TCR comes from a human donor in good health. The specimen sequenced was blood.

CDR3 coding DNA: TGCGCCAGCAGCTACAACAGGGGGCTTTCACCCCTCCACTTT. Translated: CASSYNRGLSPLHF. The V call is TRBV5-1, the J call TRBJ1-6, with TRBD1 identical over 9 bases. CDR1 and CDR2 (germline): SGHRS, YFSETQ. The CDR3 is 14 residues long. V shed 3 bases and J 9 bases; nucleotides not matched to a gene: 4.